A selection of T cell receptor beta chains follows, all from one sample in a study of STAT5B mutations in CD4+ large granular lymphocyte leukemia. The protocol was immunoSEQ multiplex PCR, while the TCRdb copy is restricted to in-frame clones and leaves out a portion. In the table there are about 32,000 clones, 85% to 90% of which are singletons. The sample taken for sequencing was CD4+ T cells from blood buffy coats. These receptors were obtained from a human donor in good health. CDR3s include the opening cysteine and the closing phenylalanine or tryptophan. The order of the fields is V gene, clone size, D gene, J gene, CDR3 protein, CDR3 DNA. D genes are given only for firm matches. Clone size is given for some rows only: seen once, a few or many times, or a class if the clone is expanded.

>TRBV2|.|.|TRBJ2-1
CASSDLQGGYNEQFF
TGTGCCAGCAGTGACTTACAGGGAGGCTACAATGAGCAGTTCTTC
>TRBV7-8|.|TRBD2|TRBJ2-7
CASSLGTSGISYEQYF
TGTGCCAGCAGCTTAGGAACTAGCGGGATCTCCTACGAGCAGTACTTC
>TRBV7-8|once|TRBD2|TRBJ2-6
CASSPRAPSGIAGANVLTF
TGTGCCAGCAGCCCTAGAGCCCCTAGCGGGATAGCTGGGGCCAACGTCCTGACTTTC
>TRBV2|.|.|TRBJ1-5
CASSEDRLPYSNQPQHF
TGTGCCAGCAGTGAAGACAGACTGCCCTATAGCAATCAGCCCCAGCATTTT
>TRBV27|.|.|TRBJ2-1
CASRSASSPDSYNEQFF
TGTGCCAGCAGATCGGCGTCCTCGCCGGATTCCTACAATGAGCAGTTCTTC
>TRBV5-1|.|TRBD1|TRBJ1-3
CASSSQGFPGNTIYF
TGCGCCAGCAGCTCACAGGGGTTCCCTGGAAACACCATATATTTT
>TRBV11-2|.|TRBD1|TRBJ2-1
CASSGQGHKQFF
TGTGCCAGCAGCGGACAGGGTCACAAGCAGTTCTTC
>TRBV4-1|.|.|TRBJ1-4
CASSQGGASNEKLFF
TGCGCCAGCAGCCAAGGGGGGGCATCTAATGAAAAACTGTTTTTT
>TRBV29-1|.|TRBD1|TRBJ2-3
CSVPDRVFDTQYF
TGCAGCGTTCCTGACAGGGTATTCGATACGCAGTATTTT
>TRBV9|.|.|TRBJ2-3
CASSVGRWGTDTQYF
TGTGCCAGCAGCGTAGGGAGGTGGGGCACAGATACGCAGTATTTT
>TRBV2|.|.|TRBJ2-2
CASSELRTGELFF
TGTGCCAGCAGTGAACTGAGAACCGGGGAGCTGTTTTTT
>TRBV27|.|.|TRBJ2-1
CASRGGDRQYNEQFF
TGTGCCAGCAGGGGAGGGGACAGACAATACAATGAGCAGTTCTTC
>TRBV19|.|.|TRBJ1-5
CASSGGGGPQHF
TGTGCCAGTAGTGGGGGAGGGGGGCCCCAGCATTTT
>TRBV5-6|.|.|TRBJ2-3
CASSLGTDRSF
TGTGCCAGCAGCTTGGGGACAGACCGTTCTTTT
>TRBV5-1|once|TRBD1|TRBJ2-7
CASSLGVGTATVEQYF
TGCGCCAGCAGCTTAGGAGTTGGGACAGCCACTGTGGAGCAGTACTTC